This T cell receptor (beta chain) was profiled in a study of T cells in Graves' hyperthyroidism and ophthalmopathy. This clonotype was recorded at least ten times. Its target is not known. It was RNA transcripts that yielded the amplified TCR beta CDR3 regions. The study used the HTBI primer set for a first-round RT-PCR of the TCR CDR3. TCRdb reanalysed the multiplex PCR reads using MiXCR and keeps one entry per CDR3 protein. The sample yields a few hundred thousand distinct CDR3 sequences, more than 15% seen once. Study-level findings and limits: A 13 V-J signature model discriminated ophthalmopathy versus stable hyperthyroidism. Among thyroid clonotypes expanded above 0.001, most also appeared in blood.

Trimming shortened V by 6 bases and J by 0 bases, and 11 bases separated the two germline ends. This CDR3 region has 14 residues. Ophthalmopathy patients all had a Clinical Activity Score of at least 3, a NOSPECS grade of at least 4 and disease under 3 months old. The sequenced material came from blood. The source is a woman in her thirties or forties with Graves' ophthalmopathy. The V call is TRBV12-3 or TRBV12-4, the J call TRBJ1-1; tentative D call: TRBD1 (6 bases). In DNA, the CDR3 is TGTGCCAGCAGGTCCGGGACACTGAACACTGAAGCTTTCTTT. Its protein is CASRSGTLNTEAFF.